This T cell receptor (beta chain) emerged from a study of patients and donors after allogeneic stem cell transplantation. Each CDR3 protein gets one entry after TCRdb re-called the RT-PCR reads with MiXCR. Seen here are under 3,500 distinct CDR3 sequences, approximately 5.4% observed once, and the top ten hold about 14%. The CDR3 loop spans 14 amino acids. The V and J ends lost 5 bases and 6 bases respectively, with 16 bases between them. Germline V gives CDR1 SEHNR, CDR2 FQNEAQ (reference sequence). Sample share makes this clonotype medium-sized (0.01 to 0.1%). The chain has TRBV7-9 and TRBJ1-2; no clear D. Sequencing was performed on blood, either unsorted or a sorted T cell fraction (not recorded which). The origin of this receptor is a human donor who was either an allogeneic HSCT recipient or a stem cell or donor lymphocyte infusion donor (not recorded which). It is not recorded whose cells these are; they may come from a transplant donor. The CDR3 DNA reads TGTGCCAGCAGCCCCGATATTAGGGCACATGGCTACACCTTC. Protein product: CASSPDIRAHGYTF.